What follows are 8 T cell receptor beta chains derived from one specimen sequenced in a study of T cell responses to AZD1222 COVID-19 vaccine. Sequencing was performed with immunoSEQ multiplex PCR; in TCRdb, only in-frame clones are kept and a portion is missing. The table records roughly 160,000 clones, 85% to 95% of them present only once. The source was peripheral blood, collected on day 0 of AZD1222 vaccination. The receptors were sampled from an adult in good health.

V and J are TRBV2 and TRBJ2-7; 7 nucleotides line up with TRBD1. V dropped 5 bases and J dropped 7; count of bases not matched to a gene: 5. The CDR3 runs 12 residues. The germline gives CDR1 SNHLY, CDR2 FYNNEI. CDR3 protein: CASSIQGWEQYF. The CDR3 DNA follows: TGTGCCAGCAGTATACAGGGGTGGGAGCAGTACTTC. Using reference TRBV2 and TRBJ2-7 for the parts outside the CDR3, the full variable domain is EPEVTQTPSHQVTQMGQEVILRCVPISNHLYFYWYRQILGQKVEFLVSFYNNEISEKSEIFDDQFSVERPDGSNFTLKIRSTKLEDSAMYFCASSIQGWEQYFGPGTRLTVT.

The CDR3 sequence is CASSPGHSYEQYF. For the CDR3, the DNA is TGTGCCAGCAGTCCGGGACACTCCTACGAGCAGTACTTC. This chain links TRBV27 with TRBJ2-7, with D perhaps matching TRBD1 (6 bases). This CDR3 comprises 13 residues. V was cut by 5 bases and J by 0 bases, with 8 bases left in between. CDR1 and CDR2 from the germline V gene are MNHEY and SMNVEV (reference sequence).

This clone was found once. The CDR3 DNA follows: TGTGCCACGAATAAGGGAAACACCATATATTTT. Its protein is CATNKGNTIYF. V is TRBV15 and J is TRBJ1-3; no firm D call. Germline loops: CDR1 LNHNV, CDR2 YYDKDF (reference sequence). The length of the CDR3 is 11 residues. V was shortened by 9 bases and J by 4 bases, with 7 bases between the two germline ends.

V and J are TRBV3-1 (or the pseudogene TRBV3-2) and TRBJ1-2, with 9 positions matching TRBD1. Per the germline V gene, CDR1 is LGHDT and CDR2 is YNNKEL (reference sequence). V was pared by 6 bases and J by 7 bases, with 24 bases of the junction left unmatched. This CDR3 region has 19 residues. The chain's CDR3 is CASSLGQGWARTRPGGYTF. The CDR3 DNA reads as TGTGCCAGCAGTCTCGGACAGGGGTGGGCCCGCACGAGACCTGGTGGCTACACCTTC.

This clone was picked up a small number of times. The rearrangement uses TRBV12-3 or TRBV12-4 and TRBJ2-7; D gene uncertain. Deletions cut 6 bases from V and 2 bases from J, with 11 bases between. The CDR3 sequence is 13 residues long. CDR3 residues: CASSPWTTYEQYF. CDR3 nucleotides: TGTGCCAGCAGCCCCTGGACGACCTACGAGCAGTACTTC.

V is TRBV2 and J is TRBJ2-7; D is undetermined. Trimming left V 6 bases short and J 1 base short, with 4 bases between. Germline lookup yields CDR1 SNHLY and CDR2 FYNNEI. The CDR3 spans 11 residues. CDR3 DNA sequence: TGTGCCAGCAGACAGTCCTACGAGCAGTACTTC. Residues: CASRQSYEQYF.

The J gene is TRBJ2-1, the V gene TRBV19; D possibly uses TRBD1 or TRBD2 (5 bases each). The germline CDR1 and CDR2 sequences are LNHDA and SQIVND (reference sequence). There are 15 residues in the CDR3. V gave up 3 bases and J gave up 0 bases, with 9 bases separating them. As DNA, the CDR3 is TGTGCCAGTAGTATGGGGGTTAGCTCCTACAATGAGCAGTTCTTC. As protein: CASSMGVSSYNEQFF.

The chain has TRBV3-1 (or the pseudogene TRBV3-2) and TRBJ2-1; D unresolved. CDR3 length: 14 residues. Trimming removed 1 base from V and 5 bases from J, with 9 bases in between. In germline, CDR1 is LGHDT, CDR2 YNNKEL (reference sequence). The CDR3 spells CASSQGSVNNEQFF. DNA for the CDR3: TGTGCCAGCAGCCAAGGTTCAGTAAACAATGAGCAGTTCTTC.